This T cell receptor beta chain originates from a study of Graves' ophthalmopathy and Graves' hyperthyroidism. Amplification of TCR beta CDR3 regions used RNA transcripts. HTBI primers were used in a first-round RT-PCR, which preceded a second-round multiplex PCR. TCRdb re-analysed the multiplex PCR reads in MiXCR, keeping a single row per CDR3 protein. The table records 450,000 or so distinct CDR3 sequences, roughly 14% of them present only once. Clinical symptoms, serum thyroxine, TRAb, thyroid ultrasound and orbital computed tomography determined diagnosis. PBMCs were obtained from about 9.4 ml of fresh peripheral blood. CDR3 length: 14 amino acids. V lost 2 bases and J lost 5, with 12 bases in between. CDR1 MNHEY and CDR2 SMNVEV come from the germline V gene (reference sequence).

The rearrangement uses TRBV27 and TRBJ1-1; tentative D call: TRBD1 (5 bases). Sequencing was performed on blood. The TCR was taken from a woman in her twenties or thirties with Graves' ophthalmopathy. CDR3 in amino acids: CASSLKWGGTEAFF. As DNA, the CDR3 is TGTGCCAGCAGTTTAAAATGGGGGGGGACTGAAGCTTTCTTT.